This T cell receptor (beta chain) was profiled in a study of CD8+ T cells in alopecia areata. The authors extracted RNA and reverse transcribed it into cDNA as the sequencing template. Clones were sequenced by immunoSEQ multiplex PCR, and TCRdb holds only the in-frame ones, with some missing. The table lists around 100,000 clones, with no singletons. Germline V gene lookup returns CDR1 FNHDT and CDR2 SITEND (reference sequence). CDR3 length: 15 residues. This clone occurred a few times. Its antigen is not identified. Germline and genes: mouse. The read finishes 4 residues shy of the CDR3 end, and the germline J gene is used to complete it. Study conclusions and caveats: Especially in alopecia totalis/universalis, lesional scalp showed greater clonality than normal scalp did.

The clonotype was recovered from a C3H/HeJ mouse with alopecia areata. The mouse line has the MHC haplotype H2-k. Sequencing used lesional skin. The chain joins TRBV19 to TRBJ2-4; 8 bases map to TRBD1. CDR3 bases read: TGTGCCAGCAGTCCCGGACAGGGAAGGGGGAAC. Amino acids: CASSPGQGRGN. The complete CDR3 sequence is CASSPGQGRGNTLYF.